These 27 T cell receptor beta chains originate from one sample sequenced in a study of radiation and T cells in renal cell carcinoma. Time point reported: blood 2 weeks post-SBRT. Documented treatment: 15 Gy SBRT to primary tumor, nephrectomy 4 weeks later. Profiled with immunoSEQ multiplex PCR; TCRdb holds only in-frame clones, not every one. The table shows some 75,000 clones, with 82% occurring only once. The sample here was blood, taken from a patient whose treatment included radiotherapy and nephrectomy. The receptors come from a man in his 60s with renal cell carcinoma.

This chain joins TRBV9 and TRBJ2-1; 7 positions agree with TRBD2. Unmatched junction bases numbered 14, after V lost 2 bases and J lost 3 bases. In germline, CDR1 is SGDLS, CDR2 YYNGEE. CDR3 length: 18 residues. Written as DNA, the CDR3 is TGTGCCAGCAGCGTTACACCCTCTCGGGGGAGGGGCTACAATGAGCAGTTCTTC. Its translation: CASSVTPSRGRGYNEQFF.

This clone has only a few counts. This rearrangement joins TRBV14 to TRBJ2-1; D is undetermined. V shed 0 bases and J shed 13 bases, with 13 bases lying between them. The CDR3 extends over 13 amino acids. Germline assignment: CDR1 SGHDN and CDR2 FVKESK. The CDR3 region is CASSQERTNPQFF. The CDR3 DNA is TGTGCCAGCAGCCAAGAAAGAACAAACCCCCAGTTCTTC.

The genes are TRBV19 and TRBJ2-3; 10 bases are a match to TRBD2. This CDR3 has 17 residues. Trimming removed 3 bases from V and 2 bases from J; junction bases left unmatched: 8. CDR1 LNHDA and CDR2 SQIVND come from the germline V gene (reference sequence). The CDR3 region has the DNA TGTGCCAGTAGTATGACCTGGACTAGCGGAGACACAGATACGCAGTATTTT. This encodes CASSMTWTSGDTDTQYF.

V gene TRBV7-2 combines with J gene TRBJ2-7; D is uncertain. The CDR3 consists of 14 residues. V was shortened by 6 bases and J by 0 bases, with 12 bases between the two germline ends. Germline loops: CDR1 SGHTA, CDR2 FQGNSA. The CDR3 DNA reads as TGTGCCAGCAGAGATAGACGGGCCTCCTACGAGCAGTACTTC. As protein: CASRDRRASYEQYF. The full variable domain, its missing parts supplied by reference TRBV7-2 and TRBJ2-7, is GAGVSQSPSNKVTEKGKDVELRCDPISGHTALYWYRQSLGQGLEFLIYFQGNSAPDKSGLPSDRFSAERTGGSVSTLTIQRTQQEDSAVYLCASRDRRASYEQYFGPGTRLTVT.

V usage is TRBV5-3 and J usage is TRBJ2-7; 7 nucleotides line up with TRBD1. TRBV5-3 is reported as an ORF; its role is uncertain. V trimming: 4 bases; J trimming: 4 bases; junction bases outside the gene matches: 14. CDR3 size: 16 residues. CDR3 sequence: CARSKTGIRCRYEQYF. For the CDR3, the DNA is TGTGCCAGAAGCAAGACAGGGATCCGGTGTCGTTACGAGCAGTACTTC.

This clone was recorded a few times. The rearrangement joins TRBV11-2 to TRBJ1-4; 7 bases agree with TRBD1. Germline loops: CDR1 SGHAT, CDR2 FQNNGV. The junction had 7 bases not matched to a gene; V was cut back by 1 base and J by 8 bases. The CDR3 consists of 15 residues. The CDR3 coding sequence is TGTGCCAGCAGCTTAGGCTCAGGGGGGCGGGAAAAACTGTTTTTT. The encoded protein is CASSLGSGGREKLFF.

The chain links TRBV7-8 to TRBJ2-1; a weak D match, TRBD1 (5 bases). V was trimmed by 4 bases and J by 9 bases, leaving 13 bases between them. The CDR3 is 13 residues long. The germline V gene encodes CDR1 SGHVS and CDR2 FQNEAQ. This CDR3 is CASSWSRQGEQFF. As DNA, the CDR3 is TGTGCCAGCAGCTGGTCCCGTCAGGGTGAGCAGTTCTTC.

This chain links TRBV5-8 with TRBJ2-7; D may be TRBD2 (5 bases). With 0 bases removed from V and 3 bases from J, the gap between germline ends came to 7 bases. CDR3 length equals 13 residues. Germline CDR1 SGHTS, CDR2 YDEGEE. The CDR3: CASSLGRDYEQYF. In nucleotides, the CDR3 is TGTGCCAGCAGCTTGGGCCGGGACTACGAGCAGTACTTC.

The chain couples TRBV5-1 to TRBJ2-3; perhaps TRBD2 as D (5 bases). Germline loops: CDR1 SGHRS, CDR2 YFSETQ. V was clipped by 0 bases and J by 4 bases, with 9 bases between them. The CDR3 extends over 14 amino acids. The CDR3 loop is CASSLVGSADTQYF. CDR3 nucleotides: TGCGCCAGCAGCTTGGTGGGTAGCGCAGATACGCAGTATTTT.

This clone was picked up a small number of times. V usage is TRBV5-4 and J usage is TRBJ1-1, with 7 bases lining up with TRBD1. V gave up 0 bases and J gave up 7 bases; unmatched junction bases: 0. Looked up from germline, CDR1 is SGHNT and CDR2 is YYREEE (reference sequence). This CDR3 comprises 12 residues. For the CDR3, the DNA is TGTGCCAGCAGCTTGGACAGGGGTGAAGCTTTCTTT. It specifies CASSLDRGEAFF.

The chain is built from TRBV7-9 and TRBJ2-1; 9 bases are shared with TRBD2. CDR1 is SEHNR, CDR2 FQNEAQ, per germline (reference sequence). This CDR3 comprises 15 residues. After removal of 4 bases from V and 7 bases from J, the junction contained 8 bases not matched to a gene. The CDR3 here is CASSSSGRSRNEQFF. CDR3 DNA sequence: TGTGCCAGCAGCTCAAGCGGGAGGAGTCGAAATGAGCAGTTCTTC. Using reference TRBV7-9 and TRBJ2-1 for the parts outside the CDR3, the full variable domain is DTGVSQNPRHKITKRGQNVTFRCDPISEHNRLYWYRQTLGQGPEFLTYFQNEAQLEKSRLLSDRFSAERPKGSFSTLEIQRTEQGDSAMYLCASSSSGRSRNEQFFGPGTRLTVL.

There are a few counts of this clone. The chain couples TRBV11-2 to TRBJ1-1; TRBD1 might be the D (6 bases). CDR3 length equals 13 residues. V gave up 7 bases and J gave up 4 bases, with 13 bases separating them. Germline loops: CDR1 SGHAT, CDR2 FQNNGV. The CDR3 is CASTPLRGTEAFF. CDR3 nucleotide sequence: TGTGCCAGCACGCCTCTCAGGGGCACTGAAGCTTTCTTT. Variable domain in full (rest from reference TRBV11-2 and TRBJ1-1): EAGVAQSPRYKIIEKRQSVAFWCNPISGHATLYWYQQILGQGPKLLIQFQNNGVVDDSQLPKDRFSAERLKGVDSTLKIQPAKLEDSAVYLCASTPLRGTEAFFGQGTRLTVV.

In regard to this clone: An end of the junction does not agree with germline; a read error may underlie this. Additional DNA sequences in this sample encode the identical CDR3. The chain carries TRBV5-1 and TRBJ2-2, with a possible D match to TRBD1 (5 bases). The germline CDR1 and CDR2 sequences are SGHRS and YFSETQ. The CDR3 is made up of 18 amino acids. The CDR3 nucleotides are TGCGCCAGCAGCTTGGTTGGTACCAGGGTTTCGAATACCGGGGAGCTGTTTTTT. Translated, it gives CASSLVGTRVSNTGELFF. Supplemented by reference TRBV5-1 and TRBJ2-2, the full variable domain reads KAGVTQTPRYLIKTRGQQVTLSCSPISGHRSVSWYQQTPGQGLQFLFEYFSETQRNKGNFPGRFSGRQFSNSRSEMNVSTLELGDSALYLCASSLVGTRVSNTGELFFGEGSRLTVL.

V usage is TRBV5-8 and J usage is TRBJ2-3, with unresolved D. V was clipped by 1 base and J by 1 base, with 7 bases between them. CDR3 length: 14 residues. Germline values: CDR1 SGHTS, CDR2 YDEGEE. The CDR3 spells CASSLSLGTDTQYF. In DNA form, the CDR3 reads TGTGCCAGCAGCTTGAGCCTAGGCACAGATACGCAGTATTTT.

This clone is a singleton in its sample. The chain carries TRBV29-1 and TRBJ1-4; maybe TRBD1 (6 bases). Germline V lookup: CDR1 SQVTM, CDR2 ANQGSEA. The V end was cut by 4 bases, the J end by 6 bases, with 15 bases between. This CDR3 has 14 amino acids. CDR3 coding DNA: TGCAGCGTTGGAGAACAGGGTCGCGATGAAAAACTGTTTTTT. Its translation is CSVGEQGRDEKLFF.

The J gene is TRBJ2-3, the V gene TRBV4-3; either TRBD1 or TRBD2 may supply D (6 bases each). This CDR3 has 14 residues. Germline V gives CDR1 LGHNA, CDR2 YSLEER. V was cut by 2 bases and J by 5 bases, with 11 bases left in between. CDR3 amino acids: CASSQNEGGDTQYF. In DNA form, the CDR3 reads TGCGCCAGCAGCCAAAACGAGGGGGGAGATACGCAGTATTTT.

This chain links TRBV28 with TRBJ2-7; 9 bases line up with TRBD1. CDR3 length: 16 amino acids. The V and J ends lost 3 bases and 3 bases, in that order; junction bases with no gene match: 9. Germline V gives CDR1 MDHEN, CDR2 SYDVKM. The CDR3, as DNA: TGTGCCAGCAGTTTTCCCCAGACAGGGGGGGTCTACGAGCAGTACTTC. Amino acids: CASSFPQTGGVYEQYF.

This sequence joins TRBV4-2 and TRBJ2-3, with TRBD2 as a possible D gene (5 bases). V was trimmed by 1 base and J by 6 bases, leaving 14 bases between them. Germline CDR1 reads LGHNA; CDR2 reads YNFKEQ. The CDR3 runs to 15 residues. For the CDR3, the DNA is TGTGCCAGCAGCCAAGCGGGGTCGGGCGCCGATACGCAGTATTTT. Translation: CASSQAGSGADTQYF.

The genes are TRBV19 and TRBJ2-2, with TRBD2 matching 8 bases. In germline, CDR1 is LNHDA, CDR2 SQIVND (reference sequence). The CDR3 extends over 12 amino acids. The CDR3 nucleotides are TGTGAAGCGGGAGTCGTCACCGGGGAGCTGTTTTTT. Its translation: CEAGVVTGELFF.

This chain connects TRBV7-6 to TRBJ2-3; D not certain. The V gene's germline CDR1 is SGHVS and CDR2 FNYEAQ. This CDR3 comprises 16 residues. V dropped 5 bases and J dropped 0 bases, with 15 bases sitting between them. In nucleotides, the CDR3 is TGTGCCAGCAGCGCGGATCTCGCGACCAGCACAGATACGCAGTATTTT. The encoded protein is CASSADLATSTDTQYF. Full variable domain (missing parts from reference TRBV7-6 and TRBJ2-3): GAGVSQSPRYKVTKRGQDVALRCDPISGHVSLYWYRQALGQGPEFLTYFNYEAQQDKSGLPNDRFSAERPEGSISTLTIQRTEQRDSAMYRCASSADLATSTDTQYFGPGTRLTVL.

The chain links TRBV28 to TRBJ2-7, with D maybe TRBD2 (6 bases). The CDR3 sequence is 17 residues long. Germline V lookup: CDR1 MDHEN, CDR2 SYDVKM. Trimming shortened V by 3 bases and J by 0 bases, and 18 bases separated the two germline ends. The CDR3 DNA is TGTGCCAGCAGTTTCTCCCGGGGCGGGATTTCCTCCTACGAGCAGTACTTC. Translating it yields CASSFSRGGISSYEQYF.

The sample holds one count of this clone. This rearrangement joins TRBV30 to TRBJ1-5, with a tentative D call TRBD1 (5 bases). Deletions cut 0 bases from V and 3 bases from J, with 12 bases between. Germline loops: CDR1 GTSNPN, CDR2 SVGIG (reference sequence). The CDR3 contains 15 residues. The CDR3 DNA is TGTGCCTGGAGTGTACCCCGGGGGTTCAATCAGCCCCAGCATTTT. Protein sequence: CAWSVPRGFNQPQHF.

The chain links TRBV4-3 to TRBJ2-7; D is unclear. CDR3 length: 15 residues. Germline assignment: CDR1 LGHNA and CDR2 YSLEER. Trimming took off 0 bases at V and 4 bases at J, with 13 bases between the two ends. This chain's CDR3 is CASSQEYQVGYEQYF. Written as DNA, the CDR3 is TGCGCCAGCAGCCAAGAGTACCAGGTGGGGTACGAGCAGTACTTC.

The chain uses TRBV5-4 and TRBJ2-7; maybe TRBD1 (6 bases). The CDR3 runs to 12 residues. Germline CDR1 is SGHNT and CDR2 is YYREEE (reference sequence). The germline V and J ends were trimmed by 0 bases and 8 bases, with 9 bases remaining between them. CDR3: CASSLAQGKQYF. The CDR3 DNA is TGTGCCAGCAGCTTGGCCCAGGGGAAGCAGTACTTC.

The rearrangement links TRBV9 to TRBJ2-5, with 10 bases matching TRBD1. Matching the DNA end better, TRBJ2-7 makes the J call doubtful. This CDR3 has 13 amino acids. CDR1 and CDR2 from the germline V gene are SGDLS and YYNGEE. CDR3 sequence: CASSPWTGGEQYF. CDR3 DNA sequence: TGTGCCAGCAGCCCCTGGACAGGGGGCGAGCAGTACTTC.

CDR3: CASSLAGGPGEQYF. The CDR3 coding sequence is TGTGCCAGCAGCTTAGCGGGAGGGCCGGGAGAGCAGTACTTC. J is TRBJ2-7 and V is TRBV7-2; 7 bases align to TRBD2. Unmatched junction bases numbered 6, after V lost 0 bases and J lost 7 bases. Germline CDR1 is SGHTA and CDR2 is FQGNSA. CDR3 size: 14 residues.

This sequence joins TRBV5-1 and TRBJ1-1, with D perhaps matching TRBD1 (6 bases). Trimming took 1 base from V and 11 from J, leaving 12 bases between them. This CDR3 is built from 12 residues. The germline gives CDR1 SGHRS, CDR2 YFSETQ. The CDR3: CASSLRGARAFF. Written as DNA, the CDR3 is TGCGCCAGCAGCTTGAGGGGGGCGAGGGCTTTCTTT.